This TCR beta chain is drawn from a study of blood T cells in healthy people across ages. Worth noting for this clonotype: The antigen remains unidentified. At one end the junction does not follow the germline gene, possibly because of a read error.

The study's findings and limits: Observed TCR beta diversity showed a strong correlation with the percentage of naive T cells as measured by flow cytometry. Long-lived and aged donors differed, with more naive CD4+ cells and higher diversity in the long-lived. Diversity estimated from one million T cells was considered an underestimate.

It was with a sample-barcoded 5' primer and a J-beta primer mix that a second PCR of about 7 to 12 cycles was run. TCRdb recomputed calls from the 5' RACE reads with MiXCR, one row per CDR3 protein. The sample lists 250,000 to 300,000 distinct CDR3 sequences; roughly 29% were seen once. The germline V gene has CDR1 SGDLS and CDR2 YYNGEE. There are 17 residues in the CDR3. The receptor's source is a woman aged 70-85 years in good health. The material sequenced was blood. V usage is TRBV9 and J usage is TRBJ2-3, with 8 bases identical to TRBD2. CDR3 bases: TGTGCCAGCAGCCCTCCAAGCAGGGCGGGAGGCTACAATGAGCAGTTCTTT. It translates to CASSPPSRAGGYNEQFF.